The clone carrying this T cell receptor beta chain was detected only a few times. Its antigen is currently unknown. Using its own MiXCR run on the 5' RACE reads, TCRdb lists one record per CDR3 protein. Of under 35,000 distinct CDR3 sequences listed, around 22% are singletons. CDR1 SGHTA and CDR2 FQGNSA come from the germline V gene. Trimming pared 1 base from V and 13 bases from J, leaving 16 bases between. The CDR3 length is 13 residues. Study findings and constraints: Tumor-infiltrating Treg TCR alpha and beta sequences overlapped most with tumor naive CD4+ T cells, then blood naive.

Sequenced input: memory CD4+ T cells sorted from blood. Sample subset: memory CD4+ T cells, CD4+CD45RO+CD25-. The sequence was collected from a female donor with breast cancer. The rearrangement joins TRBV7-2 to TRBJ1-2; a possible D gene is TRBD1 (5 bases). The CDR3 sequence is CTSSLEPGDAITF. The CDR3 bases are TGTACCAGCAGCTTAGAGCCGGGGGACGCAATCACCTTC.